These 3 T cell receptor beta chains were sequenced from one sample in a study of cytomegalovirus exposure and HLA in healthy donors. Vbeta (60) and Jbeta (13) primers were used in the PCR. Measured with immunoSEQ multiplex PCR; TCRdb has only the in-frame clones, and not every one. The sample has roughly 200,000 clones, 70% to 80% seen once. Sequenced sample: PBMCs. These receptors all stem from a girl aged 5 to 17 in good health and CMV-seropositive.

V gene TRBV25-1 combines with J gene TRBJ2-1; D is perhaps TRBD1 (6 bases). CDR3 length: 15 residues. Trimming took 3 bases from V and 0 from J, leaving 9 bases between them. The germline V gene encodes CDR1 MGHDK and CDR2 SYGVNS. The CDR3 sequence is CASSETGGSYNEQFF. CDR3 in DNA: TGTGCCAGCAGTGAGACAGGCGGCTCCTACAATGAGCAGTTCTTC.

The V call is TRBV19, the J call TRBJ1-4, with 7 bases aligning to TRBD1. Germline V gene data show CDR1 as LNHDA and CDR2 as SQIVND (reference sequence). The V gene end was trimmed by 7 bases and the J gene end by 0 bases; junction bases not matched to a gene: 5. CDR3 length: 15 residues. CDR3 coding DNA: TGTGCCAGTAAACATGGGACAGCAACTAATGAAAAACTGTTTTTT. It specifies CASKHGTATNEKLFF.

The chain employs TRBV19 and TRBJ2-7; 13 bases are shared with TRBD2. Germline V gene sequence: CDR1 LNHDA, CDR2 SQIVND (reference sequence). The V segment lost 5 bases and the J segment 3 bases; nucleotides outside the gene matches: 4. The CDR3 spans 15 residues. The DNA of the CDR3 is TGTGCCAGTAGTCATGGGACTAGCGGGGACTACGAGCAGTACTTC. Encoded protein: CASSHGTSGDYEQYF.